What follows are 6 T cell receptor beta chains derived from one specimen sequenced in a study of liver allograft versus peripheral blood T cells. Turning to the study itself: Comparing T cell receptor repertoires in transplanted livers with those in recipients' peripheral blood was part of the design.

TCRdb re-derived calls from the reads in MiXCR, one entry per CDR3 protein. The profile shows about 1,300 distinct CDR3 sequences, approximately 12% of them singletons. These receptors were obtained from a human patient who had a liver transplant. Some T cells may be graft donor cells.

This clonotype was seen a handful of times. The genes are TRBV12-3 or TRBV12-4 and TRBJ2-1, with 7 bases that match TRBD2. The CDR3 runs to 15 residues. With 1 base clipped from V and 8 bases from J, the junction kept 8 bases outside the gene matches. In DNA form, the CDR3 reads TGTGCCAGCAGTTTAGGAAGCGGGGCCCACCATGAGCAGTTCTTC. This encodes CASSLGSGAHHEQFF.

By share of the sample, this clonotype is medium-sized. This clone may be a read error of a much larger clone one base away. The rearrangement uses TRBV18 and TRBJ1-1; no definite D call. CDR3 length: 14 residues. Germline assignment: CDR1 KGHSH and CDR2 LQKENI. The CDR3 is CANSTRKENTEAFF. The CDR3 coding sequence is TGTGCCAACTCAACCCGTAAGGAGAACACTGAAGCTTTCTTT.

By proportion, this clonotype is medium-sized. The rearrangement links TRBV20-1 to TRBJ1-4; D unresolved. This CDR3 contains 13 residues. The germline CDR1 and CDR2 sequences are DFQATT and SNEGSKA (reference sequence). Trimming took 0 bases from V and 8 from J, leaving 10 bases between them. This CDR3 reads CSAREGNGEKLFF. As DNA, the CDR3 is TGCAGTGCTAGAGAAGGGAATGGAGAAAAACTGTTTTTT.

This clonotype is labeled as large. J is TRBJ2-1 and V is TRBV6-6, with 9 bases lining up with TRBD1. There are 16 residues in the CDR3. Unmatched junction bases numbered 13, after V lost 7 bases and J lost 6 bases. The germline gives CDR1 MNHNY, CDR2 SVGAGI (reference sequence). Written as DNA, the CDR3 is TGTGCCAGCAATAACGGAGCCCGGACAGGGGCCAATGAGCAGTTCTTC. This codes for CASNNGARTGANEQFF.

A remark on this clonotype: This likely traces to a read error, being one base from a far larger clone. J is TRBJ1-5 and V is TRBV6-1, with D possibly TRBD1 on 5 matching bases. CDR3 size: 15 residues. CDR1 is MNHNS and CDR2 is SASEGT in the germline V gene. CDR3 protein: CASSYAGGRNRPQHF. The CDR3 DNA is TGTGCCAGCAGTTACGCCGGGGGTCGCAATCGGCCCCAGCATTTT.

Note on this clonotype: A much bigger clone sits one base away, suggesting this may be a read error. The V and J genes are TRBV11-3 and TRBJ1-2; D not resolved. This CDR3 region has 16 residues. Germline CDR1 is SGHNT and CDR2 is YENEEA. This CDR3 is CVSSLAPGARRSGYTF. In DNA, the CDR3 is TGTGTCAGCAGCTTAGCGCCAGGAGCCCGACGGTCTGGCTACACCTTC. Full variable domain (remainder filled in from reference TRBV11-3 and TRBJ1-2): EAGVVQSPRYKIIEKKQPVAFWCNPISGHNTLYWYLQNLGQGPELLIRYENEEAVDDSQLPKDRFSAERLKGVDSTLKIQPAELGDSAVYLCVSSLAPGARRSGYTFGSGTRLTVV.